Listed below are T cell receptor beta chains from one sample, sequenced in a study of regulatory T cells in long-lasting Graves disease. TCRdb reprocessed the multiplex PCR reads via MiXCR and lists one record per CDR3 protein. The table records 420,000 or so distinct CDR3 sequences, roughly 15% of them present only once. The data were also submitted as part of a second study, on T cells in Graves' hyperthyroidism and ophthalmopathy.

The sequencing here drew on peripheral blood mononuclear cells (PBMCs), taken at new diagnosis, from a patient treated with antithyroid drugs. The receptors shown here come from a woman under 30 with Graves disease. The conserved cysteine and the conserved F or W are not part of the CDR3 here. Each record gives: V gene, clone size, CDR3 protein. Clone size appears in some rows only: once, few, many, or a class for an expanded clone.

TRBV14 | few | ASSQVSATNTGELF
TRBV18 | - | ASSPFTGDANTEAF
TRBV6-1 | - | ASWTGTGNTIY
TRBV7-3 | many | ASSFAGGRDIQY
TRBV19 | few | ASRFYWDLSSGANVLT
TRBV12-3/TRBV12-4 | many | ASSLPGARGYT
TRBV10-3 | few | AIKGEAGGSYNEQF
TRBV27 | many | ASSLVGAKGYNEQF
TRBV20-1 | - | SATERTGELF
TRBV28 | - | ASSADRANTDTQY
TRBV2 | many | ASREDSNQPQH
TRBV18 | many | ASSPPRVEGNQPQH
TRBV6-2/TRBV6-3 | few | ASSPRTSLRDNQF
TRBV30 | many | AWRAPGRMNTEAF
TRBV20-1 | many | SARGLAEPASYNEQF
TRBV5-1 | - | ASSRGTSGKETQY
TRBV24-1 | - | ATSDARGHNQPQH
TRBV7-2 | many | ASSLDETQY